The 21 T cell receptor beta chains below come from one sample, sequenced in a study of cytomegalovirus exposure and HLA in healthy donors. Sequencing was performed with immunoSEQ multiplex PCR; in TCRdb, only in-frame clones are kept and a portion is missing. In the table there are some 83,000 clones, less than 95% of which are singletons. Specimen: PBMCs. Source of these receptors: a woman younger than 35 in good health and CMV-seropositive.

J is TRBJ2-1 and V is TRBV27, with 8 bases that match TRBD2. The CDR3 extends over 14 amino acids. Unmatched junction bases numbered 6, after V lost 6 bases and J lost 5 bases. Germline V gene lookup returns CDR1 MNHEY and CDR2 SMNVEV (reference sequence). The CDR3: CASRAGGPDNEQFF. In DNA form, the CDR3 reads TGTGCCAGCAGGGCGGGGGGACCCGACAATGAGCAGTTCTTC.

This chain links TRBV7-6 with TRBJ2-7; 7 bases map to TRBD1. This CDR3 has 15 residues. Looked up from germline, CDR1 is SGHVS and CDR2 is FNYEAQ. V was pared by 2 bases and J by 4 bases, with 8 bases of the junction left unmatched. The CDR3 bases are TGTGCCAGCAGCTTAAGTGGACAGGCGACATACGAGCAGTACTTC. Protein sequence: CASSLSGQATYEQYF.

V usage is TRBV28 and J usage is TRBJ1-6; 10 bases align to TRBD1. Germline-derived CDR1 and CDR2 are MDHEN and SYDVKM. The V segment lost 6 bases and the J segment 6 bases; nucleotides outside the gene matches: 11. The CDR3 totals 17 residues. In nucleotides, the CDR3 is TGTGCCAGCAGGCGAAGGACAGGGGGAGCCCCTAATTCACCCCTCCACTTT. Translation: CASRRRTGGAPNSPLHF.

The CDR3 sequence: CASSSQGAAEAFF. CDR3 DNA: TGTGCCAGCAGCTCCCAGGGGGCGGCTGAAGCTTTCTTT. The V and J genes are TRBV7-9 and TRBJ1-1; TRBD1 matches at 8 bases. V lost 4 bases, J lost 6 bases, and 4 bases stayed unmatched. The germline CDR1 and CDR2 sequences are SEHNR and FQNEAQ (reference sequence). The length of the CDR3 is 13 residues.

This chain links TRBV9 with TRBJ1-6, with D hard to call. V was pared by 4 bases and J by 9 bases, with 17 bases between. This CDR3 contains 15 residues. Germline V gives CDR1 SGDLS, CDR2 YYNGEE. The CDR3 protein is CASSSDGQRGSPLHF. CDR3 sequence (DNA): TGTGCCAGCAGCTCGGACGGCCAACGGGGTTCACCCCTCCACTTT.

V is TRBV9 and J is TRBJ1-3, with a weak D call TRBD1 (5 bases). V was trimmed by 0 bases and J by 3 bases, leaving 10 bases between them. Looked up from germline, CDR1 is SGDLS and CDR2 is YYNGEE. The CDR3 has 15 amino acids. CDR3 nucleotides: TGTGCCAGCAGCGTAGCGGGACTAGTTGGAAACACCATATATTTT. Encoded protein: CASSVAGLVGNTIYF.

The genes are TRBV28 and TRBJ2-6; D is possibly TRBD1 (6 bases). Trimming left V 5 bases short and J 1 base short, with 9 bases between. Germline V gene sequence: CDR1 MDHEN, CDR2 SYDVKM. The CDR3 has 15 amino acids. In nucleotides, the CDR3 is TGTGCCAGCAGTCCCCAGGGGTCTGGGGCCAACGTCCTGACTTTC. Encoded protein: CASSPQGSGANVLTF.

The CDR3 nucleotides are TGTGCCAGCAGCTTGGGCAGGGGATATTCACCCCTCCACTTT. Translating gives CASSLGRGYSPLHF. The V call is TRBV5-4, the J call TRBJ1-6, with a weak D call TRBD1 (6 bases). Germline-derived CDR1 and CDR2 are SGHNT and YYREEE (reference sequence). V lost 0 bases and J lost 8, with 9 bases in between. The CDR3 is 14 amino acids. Based on the CDR3 plus reference TRBV5-4 and TRBJ1-6, the full variable domain is ETGVTQSPTHLIKTRGQQVTLRCSSQSGHNTVSWYQQALGQGPQFIFQYYREEENGRGNFPPRFSGLQFPNYSSELNVNALELDDSALYLCASSLGRGYSPLHFGNGTRLTVT.

The genes are TRBV27 and TRBJ2-7; 8 bases match TRBD1. The length of the CDR3 is 15 residues. Germline lookup yields CDR1 MNHEY and CDR2 SMNVEV (reference sequence). The ends lost 3 bases at V and 3 bases at J; junction bases unmatched: 7. CDR3 region: CASSFRTGRSYEQYF. The CDR3 DNA sequence: TGTGCCAGCAGTTTTAGGACAGGGAGGAGCTACGAGCAGTACTTC.

The J gene is TRBJ2-3, the V gene TRBV7-3; 7 positions agree with TRBD2. V trimming: 1 base; J trimming: 5 bases; junction bases outside the gene matches: 9. The V gene's germline CDR1 is SGHTA and CDR2 FQGTGA. The length of the CDR3 is 16 residues. The CDR3 loop is CASSLNPGGSGDTQYF. The DNA for the CDR3 is TGTGCCAGCAGCTTAAACCCCGGCGGGAGTGGAGATACGCAGTATTTT.

The chain couples TRBV4-1 to TRBJ2-1; a weak D match, TRBD2 (7 bases). V lost 1 base and J 7 bases, leaving 20 bases between the germline ends. Per the germline V gene, CDR1 is MGHRA and CDR2 is YSYEKL. This CDR3 has 17 amino acids. Here the CDR3 reads CASSQGIGGVRGNEQFF. The DNA of the CDR3 is TGCGCCAGCAGCCAAGGGATAGGGGGGGTAAGGGGGAATGAGCAGTTCTTC.

The chain couples TRBV19 to TRBJ1-3; no firm D call. Trimming shortened V by 5 bases and J by 0 bases, and 8 bases separated the two germline ends. Germline V lookup: CDR1 LNHDA, CDR2 SQIVND (reference sequence). The CDR3 spans 14 residues. Here the CDR3 reads CASSSESSGNTIYF. The CDR3, as DNA: TGTGCCAGTAGTTCTGAGAGCTCTGGAAACACCATATATTTT.

This chain links TRBV5-1 with TRBJ2-1; maybe TRBD2 (5 bases). CDR1 is SGHRS and CDR2 is YFSETQ in the germline V gene. The CDR3 has 14 residues. The germline V and J ends were trimmed by 5 bases and 0 bases, with 9 bases remaining between them. The CDR3 here is CASSYRGSYNEQFF. CDR3 bases: TGCGCCAGCAGTTACCGGGGCTCCTACAATGAGCAGTTCTTC. The variable domain in full, completed from reference TRBV5-1 and TRBJ2-1, reads KAGVTQTPRYLIKTRGQQVTLSCSPISGHRSVSWYQQTPGQGLQFLFEYFSETQRNKGNFPGRFSGRQFSNSRSEMNVSTLELGDSALYLCASSYRGSYNEQFFGPGTRLTVL.

The J gene is TRBJ1-2, the V gene TRBV2, with 7 bases aligning to TRBD1. V was pared by 0 bases and J by 2 bases, with 3 bases of the junction left unmatched. This CDR3 has 15 residues. Germline CDR1 reads SNHLY; CDR2 reads FYNNEI. For the CDR3, the DNA is TGTGCCAGCAGTGAAGCGCCAGGGGGAAACTATGGCTACACCTTC. It encodes CASSEAPGGNYGYTF.

The chain employs TRBV21-1 and TRBJ2-1; TRBD2 is the table's D call and was not checked against the DNA. TRBV21-1 counts as a pseudogene. This CDR3 has 17 residues. Here the CDR3 reads CASSEGYGTSGRNEQFF. CDR3 DNA: TGTGCCAGCAGCGAAGGTTACGGGACTAGCGGGAGGAATGAGCAGTTCTTC.

The CDR3 DNA is TGTGCCAGCAGCTCCGGGACAGGCAATCAGCCCCAGCATTTT. This translates into CASSSGTGNQPQHF. The chain employs TRBV7-9 and TRBJ1-5; 7 nucleotides align to TRBD1. The germline V gene has CDR1 SEHNR and CDR2 FQNEAQ (reference sequence). With 4 bases clipped from V and 2 bases from J, the junction kept 2 bases outside the gene matches. CDR3 length: 14 residues.

The CDR3 sequence is CASSSLAGGSYNEQFF. CDR3 nucleotides: TGCGCCAGCAGCTCCCTAGCGGGAGGGTCCTACAATGAGCAGTTCTTC. J is TRBJ2-1 and V is TRBV5-1; 12 nucleotides align to TRBD2. This CDR3 contains 16 residues. The germline V gene encodes CDR1 SGHRS and CDR2 YFSETQ. V gave up 3 bases and J gave up 1 base; unmatched junction bases: 2.

This clone was recorded only once. This sequence joins TRBV6-5 and TRBJ2-7, with 8 bases identical to TRBD1. The CDR3 extends over 13 amino acids. The V gene's germline CDR1 is MNHEY and CDR2 SVGAGI. V shed 6 bases and J 6 bases; nucleotides not matched to a gene: 7. CDR3 sequence: CASRVTGGREQYF. In nucleotides, the CDR3 is TGTGCCAGCAGGGTCACAGGGGGTCGCGAGCAGTACTTC.

The chain is built from TRBV27 and TRBJ2-3; 9 positions agree with TRBD2. Germline assignment: CDR1 MNHEY and CDR2 SMNVEV (reference sequence). This CDR3 is 14 amino acids long. With V trimmed by 5 bases and J by 6 bases, 6 bases remained unmatched. The CDR3 DNA follows: TGTGCCAGCAGTGGACTAGCGCGTTCGGATACGCAGTATTTT. Translating it yields CASSGLARSDTQYF.

The CDR3 bases are TGTGCCAGCAGGGGGACAGGGTTCGAGCAGTACTTC. This translates into CASRGTGFEQYF. This rearrangement joins TRBV2 to TRBJ2-7; 9 nucleotides line up with TRBD1. The CDR3 extends over 12 amino acids. The V segment lost 6 bases and the J segment 6 bases; nucleotides outside the gene matches: 3. CDR1 and CDR2 from the germline V gene are SNHLY and FYNNEI.

The gene calls are TRBV28 and TRBJ2-7, with 11 bases identical to TRBD1. This CDR3 region has 15 residues. CDR1 and CDR2 (germline): MDHEN, SYDVKM. Trimming cost V 7 bases and J 2 bases; bases outside gene matches: 7. CDR3 nucleotide sequence: TGTGCCAGCACAACAACGGACAGGGGGCCCTACGAGCAGTACTTC. This codes for CASTTTDRGPYEQYF.